These T cell receptor beta chains were read from a single sample in a study of CD8 T cells in Susac syndrome. TCRdb reprocessed the immunoSEQ multiplex PCR reads with MiXCR, giving one entry per CDR3 protein. The data show about 180,000 distinct CDR3 sequences, approximately 93% seen once. Sequencing input: CD4+ T cells from PBMCs. All receptors derive from a human donor with multiple sclerosis. Each CDR3 is given with its conserved first and last residue. The order of the fields is V gene, clone size, J gene, D gene, CDR3 length, CDR3 protein, CDR3 DNA. A D gene is named only where the DNA matches it firmly. Clone size is not always given. Where it is, it says once, few, many or a class for expanded clones.

TRBV7-8	.	TRBJ1-5	.	14	CASSSQEADQPQHF	TGTGCCAGCTCCTCCCAGGAGGCCGATCAGCCCCAGCATTTT
TRBV3-1	.	TRBJ2-2	TRBD1	15	CASSLRQGKTGELFF	TGTGCCAGCAGCCTCCGACAGGGCAAAACCGGGGAGCTGTTTTTT
TRBV5-1	once	TRBJ1-5	.	16	CASSLEPTGSRQPQHF	TGCGCCAGCAGCTTGGAGCCTACAGGGTCTAGGCAGCCCCAGCATTTT
TRBV30	.	TRBJ1-5	.	13	CAWSLRDDQPQHF	TGTGCCTGGAGTTTAAGGGATGATCAGCCCCAGCATTTT
TRBV7-2	.	TRBJ1-1	.	14	CASSLSGAITEAFF	TGTGCCAGCAGCTTATCCGGGGCTATTACTGAAGCTTTCTTT
TRBV5-4	few	TRBJ2-7	TRBD2	14	CASSSGLAAYEQYF	TGTGCCAGCAGCTCGGGACTAGCGGCCTACGAGCAGTACTTC
TRBV12-3/TRBV12-4	.	TRBJ2-7	.	13	CASSYPHIYEQYF	TGTGCCAGCAGTTACCCCCATATCTACGAGCAGTACTTC
TRBV20-1	.	TRBJ2-7	TRBD2	20	CSASPTPGTSGNGEPYEQYF	TGCAGTGCTAGTCCCACCCCCGGGACTAGCGGGAACGGGGAGCCCTACGAGCAGTACTTC
TRBV6-5	.	TRBJ1-2	.	14	CASSYKGQGNGYTF	TGTGCCAGCAGTTACAAAGGGCAGGGAAATGGCTACACCTTC
TRBV2	.	TRBJ1-5	TRBD1	16	CASSEMEGARNQPQHF	TGTGCCAGCAGTGAAATGGAGGGGGCTCGCAATCAGCCCCAGCATTTT
TRBV7-6	.	TRBJ1-2	TRBD1	13	CASSGTGGEGYTF	TGTGCCAGCAGTGGGACAGGGGGCGAAGGCTACACCTTC
TRBV20-1	.	TRBJ1-5	.	13	CSAGGGGNQPQHF	TGCAGTGCAGGGGGGGGAGGCAATCAGCCCCAGCATTTT
TRBV6-2/TRBV6-3	.	TRBJ1-2	.	15	CASNRNRAPNYGYTF	TGTGCCAGCAATCGAAACAGGGCTCCGAATTATGGCTACACCTTC
TRBV6-2/TRBV6-3	.	TRBJ2-1	.	15	CASSYGVARNGEQFF	TGTGCCAGCAGTTATGGGGTGGCGCGCAATGGGGAGCAGTTCTTC
TRBV20-1	.	TRBJ1-1	.	12	CSAPIGDTEAFF	TGCAGTGCTCCCATAGGGGACACTGAAGCTTTCTTT
TRBV6-5	once	TRBJ1-2	.	13	CASGVRYRDGYTF	TGTGCCAGCGGGGTGAGGTATAGGGATGGCTACACCTTC
TRBV3-1	.	TRBJ2-7	TRBD2	15	CASSQGGRYPYEQYF	TGTGCCAGCAGCCAAGGCGGGAGGTACCCCTACGAGCAGTACTTC
TRBV5-1	.	TRBJ2-7	.	15	CASSLLAGASYEQYF	TGCGCCAGCAGCTTGTTAGCAGGGGCCTCCTACGAGCAGTACTTC
TRBV6-5	.	TRBJ2-4	.	16	CASSYAQGLAKNIQYF	TGTGCCAGCAGTTATGCCCAGGGGTTAGCCAAAAACATTCAGTACTTC
TRBV5-1	.	TRBJ2-7	TRBD1	14	CASSLAGQGAEQYF	TGCGCCAGCAGCTTAGCGGGACAGGGCGCCGAGCAGTACTTC
TRBV28	.	TRBJ1-1	.	12	CASSLFWAEAFF	TGTGCCAGCAGTTTATTTTGGGCTGAAGCTTTCTTT
TRBV3-1	.	TRBJ1-3	.	16	CASSQDALLSGNTIYF	TGTGCCAGCAGCCAAGATGCTCTATTATCTGGAAACACCATATATTTT
TRBV19	.	TRBJ1-2	.	11	CASSTLSGYTF	TGTGCCAGTAGTACCCTGAGTGGCTACACCTTC
TRBV6-5	.	TRBJ2-7	TRBD1	13	CASSYTGAYEQYF	TGTGCCAGCAGTTACACAGGGGCCTACGAGCAGTACTTC
TRBV2	.	TRBJ2-1	TRBD1	12	CASATTKQGEFF	TGTGCCAGCGCTACTACAAAACAGGGGGAGTTCTTC
TRBV2	.	TRBJ2-7	.	12	CASSGSGYEQYF	TGTGCCAGCAGCGGGAGTGGGTACGAGCAGTACTTC
TRBV28	.	TRBJ1-5	.	16	CASSLLRGGSNQPQHF	TGTGCCAGCAGTTTATTACGGGGCGGTAGCAATCAGCCCCAGCATTTT
TRBV4-3	.	TRBJ2-5	.	16	CASSPERDTLGETQYF	TGCGCCAGCAGCCCGGAACGGGACACCCTCGGGGAGACCCAGTACTTC
TRBV25-1	.	TRBJ2-7	.	14	CASSAAGSPLEQYF	TGTGCCAGCAGCGCCGCGGGCTCCCCCCTCGAGCAGTACTTC
TRBV12-3/TRBV12-4	.	TRBJ2-7	.	13	CASTLTGFYEQYF	TGTGCCAGCACCCTGACAGGTTTCTACGAGCAGTACTTC
TRBV2	.	TRBJ1-2	TRBD1	15	CASSATDRKGHGYTF	TGTGCCAGCAGTGCTACGGACAGGAAGGGGCACGGCTACACCTTC
TRBV23-1	.	TRBJ1-1	.	14	CARSHFRGDTEAFF	TGCGCCAGATCCCACTTTAGGGGTGACACTGAAGCTTTCTTT
TRBV5-1	.	TRBJ2-7	TRBD2	15	CASTREGGSTHEQYF	TGCGCCAGCACTAGGGAGGGCGGGAGTACCCACGAGCAGTACTTC
TRBV13	.	TRBJ1-6	.	12	CASSHRPSPLHF	TGTGCCAGCAGTCATCGGCCTTCACCCCTCCACTTT
TRBV4-3	.	TRBJ2-4	.	14	CASSQDHRAGIQYF	TGCGCCAGCAGCCAAGATCACAGGGCGGGCATTCAGTACTTC
TRBV3-1	.	TRBJ2-1	TRBD1	16	CASSRRQGRSYNEQFF	TGTGCCAGCAGCCGGAGACAGGGTCGCTCCTACAATGAGCAGTTCTTC
TRBV20-1	.	TRBJ1-2	.	11	CSLPLRYGYTF	TGCAGCCTTCCTCTCCGATATGGCTACACCTTC
TRBV19	.	TRBJ1-6	.	18	CASTSRGLLKWGSSPLHF	TGTGCCAGTACGTCCAGGGGTCTGTTGAAGTGGGGGAGTTCACCCCTCCACTTT
TRBV16	.	TRBJ1-5	.	13	CASRGIGDGPQHF	TGTGCCAGCAGAGGCATAGGAGATGGGCCCCAGCATTTT